The clone carrying this T cell receptor (beta chain) has at least ten counts. The antigen is not known. This sample was included in a study of PD-L1 blockade in urothelial cancer. Overall study context: Males with bladder-origin urothelial cancer made up about 85% of the roughly 30 patients. Samples of blood were analyzed 3 weeks (second dose) and 6 weeks after treatment start.

Overall study findings and caveats: Durable-benefit patients showed greater tumor-associated blood clone expansion at 3 weeks.

Time point specified: peripheral blood 6 weeks after treatment start. Germline loops: CDR1 SQVTM, CDR2 ANQGSEA. V gave up 3 bases and J gave up 4 bases; unmatched junction bases: 4. The CDR3 is made up of 13 amino acids. Profiled with immunoSEQ multiplex PCR; TCRdb holds only in-frame clones, not every one. The table includes more than 90,000 clones, less than 90% detected once. The sample here was PBMCs, taken around atezolizumab (anti-PD-L1) treatment. The clonotype comes from a man in his sixties or seventies with urothelial cancer. The chain couples TRBV29-1 to TRBJ1-1; 8 bases fit TRBD1. CDR3 in DNA: TGCAGCGTTGAGCCAGGGGGCGTCACTGAAGCTTTCTTT. Its translation: CSVEPGGVTEAFF.